This T cell receptor beta chain was recorded in a study of T cell repertoires in ileal Crohn's disease. In the case of this clone: Its specificity is not known.

Study-level results: Every patient over 26.8% clonality showed endoscopic recurrence.

Indicated time point: neoterminal ileum biopsy at postoperative endoscopy, about 6 months after surgery. Assay: immunoSEQ multiplex PCR; the TCRdb copy retains only in-frame clones and omits some. The sample includes more than 50,000 clones, roughly nine tenths of them seen just once. CDR3 length equals 12 residues. CDR1 is LNHDA and CDR2 is SQIVND in the germline V gene (reference sequence). With 5 bases removed from V and 6 bases from J, the gap between germline ends came to 11 bases. The V call is TRBV19, the J call TRBJ2-7; TRBD2 might be the D (5 bases). This TCR came from an adult with Crohn's disease. Sequencing was carried out using ileal tissue. The CDR3 loop is CASSEGLGEQYF. CDR3 bases: TGTGCCAGTAGTGAGGGTTTGGGCGAGCAGTACTTC.